This entry lists 26 T cell receptor beta chains sequenced from one sample in a study of cytomegalovirus exposure and HLA in healthy donors. The PCR employed 60 Vbeta primers together with 13 Jbeta primers. Sequencing used immunoSEQ multiplex PCR; TCRdb keeps in-frame clones, though not all of them. The sample holds around 150,000 clones, 80% seen once. Material for sequencing was PBMCs. The receptors shown here come from a man in his forties or fifties in good health and CMV-seronegative.

This clone has a handful of counts. This chain joins TRBV5-1 and TRBJ2-1, with 8 bases identical to TRBD1. V lost 0 bases to trimming and J lost 7 bases; unmatched junction nucleotides: 6. Per the germline V gene, CDR1 is SGHRS and CDR2 is YFSETQ. The CDR3 runs to 15 residues. CDR3 coding DNA: TGCGCCAGCAGCTTGGGGACAGGGCCGGTAAATGAGCAGTTCTTC. It encodes CASSLGTGPVNEQFF.

This clone was observed a few times. The rearrangement uses TRBV7-8 and TRBJ1-6, with D possibly TRBD1 on 5 matching bases. Trimming took off 5 bases at V and 10 bases at J, with 21 bases between the two ends. Per the germline V gene, CDR1 is SGHVS and CDR2 is FQNEAQ. This CDR3 spans 16 amino acids. The CDR3 coding sequence is TGTGCCAGCAGCCCGTATCGGGGGGAATCGCGATCACCCCTCCACTTT. The encoded protein is CASSPYRGESRSPLHF.

V gene TRBV1 combines with J gene TRBJ2-7; the table's D gene call, TRBD1, was not cross checked with the DNA. TRBV1 is shown as a pseudogene. The CDR3 consists of 13 residues. CDR3 DNA: TGCACCAGCAGACAGACACCAGGCTACGAGCAGTACTTC. Its protein product is CTSRQTPGYEQYF.

The chain combines TRBV13 with TRBJ2-1, with 7 nucleotides matching TRBD2. Per germline, CDR1 PRHDT and CDR2 FYEKMQ (reference sequence). This CDR3 spans 17 amino acids. V lost 6 bases to trimming and J lost 5 bases; unmatched junction nucleotides: 16. CDR3 coding DNA: TGTGCCAGCAGACCCATCGGGCGGCTAGCGGTTAACAATGAGCAGTTCTTC. Translated: CASRPIGRLAVNNEQFF. Complete variable domain (other parts from reference TRBV13 and TRBJ2-1): AAGVIQSPRHLIKEKRETATLKCYPIPRHDTVYWYQQGPGQDPQFLISFYEKMQSDKGSIPDRFSAQQFSDYHSELNMSSLELGDSALYFCASRPIGRLAVNNEQFFGPGTRLTVL.

This chain links TRBV7-2 with TRBJ1-6; D is uncertain. V was shortened by 1 base and J by 10 bases, with 8 bases between the two germline ends. The germline CDR1 and CDR2 sequences are SGHTA and FQGNSA. CDR3 length: 13 amino acids. The CDR3 protein is CASSLDVSSPLHF. Written as DNA, the CDR3 is TGTGCCAGCAGCTTAGATGTTTCATCACCCCTCCACTTT.

This chain connects TRBV18 to TRBJ2-5, with 9 bases aligning to TRBD1. V shed 5 bases, J shed 9 bases, and the junction held 10 bases outside the gene matches. Germline V gene data show CDR1 as KGHSH and CDR2 as LQKENI. This CDR3 comprises 14 residues. The CDR3 sequence: CASSVGQGTGSQYF. The CDR3, as DNA: TGTGCCAGCTCAGTTGGACAGGGGACGGGGTCCCAGTACTTC.

V usage is TRBV30 and J usage is TRBJ1-5; D perhaps matches TRBD1 (6 bases). CDR1 is GTSNPN and CDR2 is SVGIG in the germline V gene (reference sequence). The CDR3 length is 13 residues. V shed 2 bases and J shed 4 bases, with 9 bases lying between them. The CDR3 sequence is CAWSSGENQPQHF. CDR3 sequence (DNA): TGTGCCTGGAGTTCAGGGGAGAATCAGCCCCAGCATTTT.

J is TRBJ2-7 and V is TRBV19, with a tentative D call TRBD1 (6 bases). This CDR3 has 13 residues. V lost 3 bases and J 2 bases, leaving 8 bases between the germline ends. The germline V gene has CDR1 LNHDA and CDR2 SQIVND (reference sequence). As DNA, the CDR3 is TGTGCCAGTAGTATTCAGGGGCCCTACGAGCAGTACTTC. Translating gives CASSIQGPYEQYF.

The V call is TRBV25-1, the J call TRBJ1-6; D might be TRBD1 (5 bases). V gave up 2 bases and J gave up 6 bases, with 8 bases separating them. The CDR3 is made up of 14 amino acids. Germline V gene lookup returns CDR1 MGHDK and CDR2 SYGVNS. The DNA for the CDR3 is TGTGCCAGCAGTGAAGGACACGGTAATTCACCCCTCCACTTT. This gives the protein CASSEGHGNSPLHF.

The chain has TRBV15 and TRBJ1-6; 9 nucleotides line up with TRBD1. The CDR3 sequence is 15 residues long. The V and J ends lost 3 bases and 8 bases, in that order; junction bases with no gene match: 5. Per germline, CDR1 LNHNV and CDR2 YYDKDF (reference sequence). The CDR3 DNA is TGTGCCACCAGCAGCCGGGACAGGGACGATTCACCCCTCCACTTT. Translation: CATSSRDRDDSPLHF.

This rearrangement joins TRBV20-1 to TRBJ2-5; perhaps TRBD1 as D (5 bases). V lost 7 bases, J lost 5 bases, and 11 bases lay in between. Looked up from germline, CDR1 is DFQATT and CDR2 is SNEGSKA (reference sequence). The CDR3 loop spans 11 amino acids. Here the CDR3 DNA reads TGCAGTGTAGAGCAGGGTGAGACCCAGTACTTC. This gives the protein CSVEQGETQYF.

The chain is built from TRBV10-1 and TRBJ1-4, with 9 nucleotides matching TRBD1. Germline lookup yields CDR1 WNHNN and CDR2 SYGVQD (reference sequence). Trimming at V came to 7 bases and at J to 3 bases, leaving 9 bases not matched to a gene. The CDR3 sequence is 16 residues long. CDR3 sequence reads: CASNLTGTGSNEKLFF. In nucleotides, the CDR3 is TGCGCCAGCAATCTAACCGGGACAGGGTCTAATGAAAAACTGTTTTTT.

In its sample, this clone was seen once. The gene calls are TRBV5-4 and TRBJ2-7; D uncertain. From germline, CDR1 is SGHNT and CDR2 YYREEE (reference sequence). The CDR3 spans 14 residues. The V end lost 4 bases, the J end lost 6 bases, and 17 bases lay between the germline ends. This CDR3 reads CASSPPTPSGEQYF. CDR3 nucleotides: TGTGCCAGCAGCCCCCCGACGCCCTCGGGCGAGCAGTACTTC.

The DNA of the CDR3 is TGCAGCGCCGCGTCTGGGACAGTCGGAAACACCATATATTTT. Translating it yields CSAASGTVGNTIYF. J is TRBJ1-3 and V is TRBV29-1, with 7 bases that match TRBD1. The germline gives CDR1 SQVTM, CDR2 ANQGSEA. After removal of 7 bases from V and 4 bases from J, the junction contained 10 bases not matched to a gene. This CDR3 is built from 14 residues.

This chain connects TRBV9 to TRBJ1-1; D may be TRBD1 (5 bases). The V gene lost 0 bases and the J gene lost 0 bases, with 15 bases spanning the gap. CDR1 and CDR2 from the germline V gene are SGDLS and YYNGEE. The CDR3 has 17 amino acids. CDR3 sequence (DNA): TGTGCCAGCAGCGTAGGGGTCGGGGGGGGTATGAACACTGAAGCTTTCTTT. Its translation is CASSVGVGGGMNTEAFF.

The CDR3 DNA sequence: TGTGCCAGCTGGGGGGAGGATATCTATGGCTACACCTTC. Translating it yields CASWGEDIYGYTF. This sequence joins TRBV18 and TRBJ1-2; the D gene is possibly TRBD1 (5 bases). Per the germline V gene, CDR1 is KGHSH and CDR2 is LQKENI. The V gene lost 7 bases and the J gene lost 4 bases, with 13 bases spanning the gap. This CDR3 spans 13 amino acids.

The chain has TRBV2 and TRBJ2-1; TRBD1 aligns across 9 bases. Trimming removed 8 bases from V and 4 bases from J; junction bases left unmatched: 12. The CDR3 contains 16 residues. The germline V gene encodes CDR1 SNHLY and CDR2 FYNNEI. The CDR3 DNA follows: TGTGCCAGCGGCCCCGTGGAGGACAGGGGATACAATGAGCAGTTCTTC. Translating it yields CASGPVEDRGYNEQFF.

This chain links TRBV10-1 with TRBJ2-2; D gene unclear. The germline CDR1 and CDR2 sequences are WNHNN and SYGVQD (reference sequence). The CDR3 runs to 16 residues. The ends were cut back, 2 bases at V and 0 bases at J, with 10 bases in the middle. CDR3 in DNA: TGCGCCAGCAGTGAGGGGCAGGTCGCGAACACCGGGGAGCTGTTTTTT. Its translation: CASSEGQVANTGELFF.

V is TRBV2 and J is TRBJ1-1; 9 bases map to TRBD1. The junction had 7 bases not matched to a gene; V was cut back by 6 bases and J by 2 bases. The CDR3 contains 15 residues. From germline, CDR1 is SNHLY and CDR2 FYNNEI. The CDR3 DNA reads as TGTGCCAGCAGCAAACAGGGGGCGCGTAACACTGAAGCTTTCTTT. Its protein product is CASSKQGARNTEAFF.

The chain joins TRBV2 to TRBJ1-1, with D hard to call. This CDR3 region has 13 residues. Looked up from germline, CDR1 is SNHLY and CDR2 is FYNNEI. V shed 4 bases and J shed 1 base, with 7 bases lying between them. The CDR3 loop reads CASSALANTEAFF. CDR3 bases: TGTGCCAGCAGTGCGTTAGCGAACACTGAAGCTTTCTTT.

The chain has TRBV28 and TRBJ1-5, with 9 bases lining up with TRBD1. This CDR3 contains 16 residues. Germline V CDR1 and CDR2: MDHEN, SYDVKM. The junction had 6 bases not matched to a gene; V was cut back by 1 base and J by 5 bases. The CDR3 coding sequence is TGTGCCAGCAGTTTATCGGGACAGGGAGGGTATCAGCCCCAGCATTTT. Translated: CASSLSGQGGYQPQHF.

The chain recombines TRBV18 with TRBJ1-3; no reliable D call. Germline V gene lookup returns CDR1 KGHSH and CDR2 LQKENI. The CDR3 sequence is 14 residues long. Trimming took off 4 bases at V and 3 bases at J, with 10 bases between the two ends. CDR3 loop: CASSRLEGGNTIYF. In DNA, the CDR3 is TGTGCCAGCTCACGACTAGAAGGTGGAAACACCATATATTTT.

CDR3 loop: CASSGGGAGYTF. The CDR3 nucleotides are TGTGCCAGCAGCGGGGGAGGCGCTGGCTACACCTTC. The chain joins TRBV2 to TRBJ1-2; weak D call: TRBD1 (5 bases). CDR1 and CDR2 (germline): SNHLY, FYNNEI. Trimming pared 6 bases from V and 7 bases from J, leaving 12 bases between. The CDR3 spans 12 residues.

This chain uses TRBV5-1 with TRBJ2-3, with a possible D match to TRBD2 (6 bases). The germline V gene has CDR1 SGHRS and CDR2 YFSETQ. Trimming took off 0 bases at V and 4 bases at J, with 9 bases between the two ends. This CDR3 region has 14 residues. As DNA, the CDR3 is TGCGCCAGCAGCTTGGCTAGCGACCCAGATACGCAGTATTTT. It is translated as CASSLASDPDTQYF.

The chain employs TRBV10-2 and TRBJ1-2, with a tentative D call TRBD1 (6 bases). The ends were cut back, 7 bases at V and 4 bases at J, with 13 bases in the middle. The CDR3 totals 13 residues. Germline values: CDR1 WSHSY, CDR2 SAAADI. The CDR3 nucleotides read TGCGCCAGCACAGCACAGGGCCCCTATGGCTACACCTTC. Amino acid sequence: CASTAQGPYGYTF.

The genes are TRBV5-1 and TRBJ2-6; possible D gene TRBD1, 6 bases. Germline CDR1 reads SGHRS; CDR2 reads YFSETQ. Between the trimmed V and J ends, which lost 4 bases and 0 bases, there was a span of 17 bases. This CDR3 comprises 18 residues. The CDR3 protein is CASSKKTGISSGANVLTF. CDR3 coding DNA: TGCGCCAGCAGCAAAAAAACAGGGATAAGCTCTGGGGCCAACGTCCTGACTTTC.